This T cell receptor beta chain was sequenced for a study of PD-L1 blockade in urothelial cancer. There are 16 residues in the CDR3. Germline loops: CDR1 MNHEY, CDR2 SVGAGI. Deletions cut 2 bases from V and 3 bases from J, with 16 bases between. Profiling relied on immunoSEQ multiplex PCR, and the TCRdb table lists in-frame clones only, not all of them. The sample includes tens of thousands of clones, roughly 86% of them seen just once. Time point indicated: pretreatment peripheral blood. This specimen was PBMCs, taken around atezolizumab (anti-PD-L1) treatment. The gene calls are TRBV6-5 and TRBJ2-5; TRBD2 might be the D (6 bases). The clonotype comes from a man aged 55 to 69 with urothelial cancer. The CDR3, as DNA: TGTGCCAGCAGTTACGCCCCCTCCGGGGAGGAAGAGACCCAGTACTTC. Residues: CASSYAPSGEEETQYF.